This T cell receptor (beta chain) appears in the sequencing data of a study of CD8 T cells in Susac syndrome (dated by TCRdb to about 2019). Regarding the complete study: The study used repertoire sequencing to test whether antigen drove CD8+ T cell activation and differentiation in Susac syndrome. CD8+ T cell repertoire clonality was compared between some 13 healthy donors, approximately 14 Susac syndrome patients and 15 multiple sclerosis patients.

What the work shows at the level of the full study, not this receptor alone: The TCR sequencing and HLA analysis was acknowledged to have included a relatively small number of individuals.

Peripheral blood CD8+ and CD4+ T cells from healthy donors, Susac syndrome patients and multiple sclerosis patients were profiled using high-throughput TCR beta sequencing. Multiple sclerosis controls were treatment-naive patients with stable or active relapsing-remitting disease fulfilling revised McDonald criteria. CD8+ TEMRA cells were enriched by FACS, while bulk CD8+ and CD4+ T cells were purified by magnetic negative isolation. Blood was drawn into EDTA tubes, processed within 24 hours, and PBMCs were isolated by density gradient centrifugation. PBMCs intended for TCR sequencing were frozen in liquid nitrogen and were later thawed in a 37 degrees C water bath. Purity of sorted or isolated CD4+, CD8+ and CD8+ TEMRA cells was at least 90%. RNA was extracted with the RNeasy kit and about 0.45 to 1 ug was reverse transcribed using random hexamers. TCR beta CDR3 regions were amplified with the immunoSEQ multiplex PCR assay covering 54 Vbeta and 13 Jbeta segments. Bias from PCR amplification was corrected by using a synthetic template baseline for primer optimization and for computational correction. Processing in the source paper ran as follows. Reads were assigned to V, D and J genes according to IMGT and analyzed in immunoSEQ Analyzer, with only productive sequences retained. To calculate clonality, Shannon entropy was normalized by log2 of the number of productive unique sequences and then subtracted from one. For each patient and control, public and private clones were evaluated among the 100 most prevalent clones. A clone was defined as Susac-specific if it was absent from the healthy and MS cohorts, from some 980 published viral clones and from other ImmuneACCESS disease sequences. Starting from the raw public reads, TCRdb applied fastp trimming at Q25, assembled clones with MiXCR and retained in-frame beta chains. Each record represents a unique CDR3 protein, reported with the most common genes and DNA among its rows. The V and J calls come from TCRdb's annotation, not from the publication. The sample table lists fewer than 350,000 distinct CDR3 sequences, over 75% of them with a count of one. The ten largest account for 0.2% to 0.25% of the sample.

Remarks on this clonotype: Which antigen it targets is not known. Base quality data are lacking; no much larger clone is found one base away.

The TCR comes from a human donor with multiple sclerosis. Sequencing used CD8+ T cells from PBMCs.

The base sequence is TGTGCCAGCAGCCTTCTCCCCATAGCGGGAGCGTTGAACACCGGGGAGCTGTTTTTT. This encodes CASSLLPIAGALNTGELFF. In this chain, TRBV6-2 or TRBV6-3 is recombined with TRBJ2-2, and 9 junction bases match TRBD2. The CDR3 numbers 19 residues from cysteine through phenylalanine. The kept DNA is CDR3 alone, 57 bases in frame from the first base. Trimming takes 6 bases off V and 1 base off J; junction bases not matched to a gene: 15. Per the germline V gene, MNHEY is the CDR1 and SVGEGT is the CDR2.